The 6 T cell receptor beta chains below all came from one sample that was sequenced in a study of patients and donors after allogeneic stem cell transplantation. TCRdb fed the RT-PCR reads into MiXCR, producing one record per CDR3 protein. The table shows approximately 200,000 distinct CDR3 sequences, with 35% to 50% occurring only once. What was sequenced was blood, either unsorted or a sorted T cell fraction (not recorded which). The receptors shown here come from a human donor who was either an allogeneic HSCT recipient or a stem cell or donor lymphocyte infusion donor (not recorded which). It is not recorded whose cells these are; they may come from a transplant donor.

A few counts support this clonotype. J is TRBJ1-5 and V is TRBV6-5; D ambiguous. The CDR3 is 15 residues long. Trimming left V 0 bases short and J 0 bases short, with 6 bases between. Germline lookup yields CDR1 MNHEY and CDR2 SVGAGI. CDR3 in DNA: TGTGCCAGCAGTTACTCAGGATATAGCAATCAGCCCCAGCATTTT. Amino acids: CASSYSGYSNQPQHF.

The V call is TRBV5-1, the J call TRBJ1-6; no definite D call. The V end lost 5 bases, the J end lost 8 bases, and 14 bases lay between the germline ends. Per the germline V gene, CDR1 is SGHRS and CDR2 is YFSETQ. CDR3 size: 14 residues. CDR3 region: CASRWTDSDSPLHF. The CDR3 DNA is TGCGCCAGCAGATGGACTGATTCGGATTCACCCCTCCACTTT. Full variable domain (remainder filled in from reference TRBV5-1 and TRBJ1-6): KAGVTQTPRYLIKTRGQQVTLSCSPISGHRSVSWYQQTPGQGLQFLFEYFSETQRNKGNFPGRFSGRQFSNSRSEMNVSTLELGDSALYLCASRWTDSDSPLHFGNGTRLTVT.

The V and J genes are TRBV16 and TRBJ1-3; D is uncertain. V was cut by 1 base and J by 0 bases, with 4 bases left in between. This CDR3 spans 14 amino acids. Germline values: CDR1 KGHSY, CDR2 FQNENV. CDR3 amino acids: CASSQFSSGNTIYF. In DNA form, the CDR3 reads TGTGCCAGCAGCCAATTTTCCTCTGGAAACACCATATATTTT.

The J gene is TRBJ2-7, the V gene TRBV6-2 or TRBV6-3; 15 bases are a match to TRBD2. The CDR3 extends over 19 amino acids. V dropped 5 bases and J dropped 1; count of bases not matched to a gene: 12. Per the germline V gene, CDR1 is MNHEY and CDR2 is SVGEGT. CDR3 residues: CASSGSRTSGRGRSYEQYF. In DNA, the CDR3 is TGTGCCAGCAGTGGCTCTCGGACTAGCGGGAGGGGAAGGTCCTACGAGCAGTACTTC.

This clonotype was seen only a few times. The chain is built from TRBV10-3 and TRBJ1-2, with a weak D call TRBD1 (5 bases). This CDR3 region has 14 residues. V was pared by 2 bases and J by 6 bases, with 13 bases between. Germline assignment: CDR1 ENHRY and CDR2 SYGVKD. Here the CDR3 reads CAISEGGAVDGYTF. Here the CDR3 DNA reads TGTGCCATCAGTGAGGGGGGTGCGGTAGATGGCTACACCTTC.

A single count supports this clonotype. The V call is TRBV20-1, the J call TRBJ2-7; the D call may be TRBD1 or TRBD2 (5 bases each). This CDR3 has 13 residues. Germline CDR1 DFQATT, CDR2 SNEGSKA (reference sequence). The V and J ends lost 5 bases and 2 bases respectively, with 13 bases between them. CDR3 region: CSAALGEPYEQYF. The CDR3 nucleotides read TGCAGTGCTGCCCTAGGGGAGCCCTACGAGCAGTACTTC.